These 28 T cell receptor beta chains share one sample of origin, sequenced in a study of Ad26.COV2.S vaccination and SARS-CoV-2 variants. Method: immunoSEQ multiplex PCR; TCRdb's copy keeps in-frame clones and lacks some. The sample consists of some 410,000 clones, roughly 90% of them appearing once. The treatment is: some 19 received Ad26.COV2.S at low or high dose, single or two shots; 5 received placebo; per-sample allocation not given. Collection of the samples took place on day 63 after the first injection of vaccine or placebo. The sequencing used peripheral blood, collected in a trial of Ad26.COV2.S vaccine versus placebo. The origin of the receptors is a person aged 18-60 years who received the Ad26.COV2.S COVID-19 vaccine or a placebo.

The chain has TRBV4-1 and TRBJ1-5; D not certain. V was shortened by 0 bases and J by 7 bases, with 7 bases between the two germline ends. This CDR3 has 13 residues. Per germline, CDR1 MGHRA and CDR2 YSYEKL. CDR3 DNA sequence: TGCGCCAGCAGCCAAGATCGTCGACAGCCCCAGCATTTT. It codes for CASSQDRRQPQHF.

This chain links TRBV15 with TRBJ1-5; 10 positions agree with TRBD1. Per the germline V gene, CDR1 is LNHNV and CDR2 is YYDKDF (reference sequence). This CDR3 comprises 15 residues. Germline trimming cut 3 bases from V and 7 bases from J; bases unmatched to any gene: 6. DNA for the CDR3: TGTGCCACCAGCAGGGGACAGGGGACGTGGCAGCCCCAGCATTTT. Translation gives CATSRGQGTWQPQHF.

This sequence joins TRBV4-3 and TRBJ1-2; no clear D gene. Trimming stripped 0 bases from V and 4 bases from J, with 9 bases between. CDR3 size: 14 residues. Germline V gene lookup returns CDR1 LGHNA and CDR2 YSLEER. The CDR3: CASSQDRGSYGYTF. CDR3 sequence (DNA): TGCGCCAGCAGCCAAGATCGTGGGAGCTATGGCTACACCTTC.

For the CDR3, the DNA is TGTGCCATTAGACTAGCGGTGGGACCCCCGGATACGCAGTATTTT. The encoded protein is CAIRLAVGPPDTQYF. This chain connects TRBV10-3 to TRBJ2-3, with 9 positions matching TRBD2. Looked up from germline, CDR1 is ENHRY and CDR2 is SYGVKD. V lost 9 bases, J lost 6 bases, and 13 bases stayed unmatched. The CDR3 covers 15 residues.

The CDR3 loop is CASRLAAWTDTQYF. The CDR3, as DNA: TGTGCCAGCAGACTAGCGGCGTGGACAGATACGCAGTATTTT. The genes are TRBV28 and TRBJ2-3, with TRBD2 matching over 8 bases. The CDR3 contains 14 residues. The V segment lost 6 bases and the J segment 3 bases; nucleotides outside the gene matches: 5. Looked up from germline, CDR1 is MDHEN and CDR2 is SYDVKM.

A note on this clone: The same CDR3 is also encoded by other DNA sequences in this sample. The chain couples TRBV7-2 to TRBJ1-6, with D possibly matching TRBD1 (5 bases). CDR1 SGHTA and CDR2 FQGNSA come from the germline V gene. The V end lost 1 base, the J end lost 10 bases, and 8 bases lay between the germline ends. The CDR3 is made up of 13 amino acids. This CDR3 is CASSLGGGSPLHF. The CDR3 nucleotides read TGTGCCAGCAGCTTAGGGGGCGGATCACCCCTCCACTTT.

This chain uses TRBV4-1 with TRBJ1-1; 9 positions match TRBD1. This CDR3 spans 14 amino acids. Germline trimming cut 6 bases from V and 5 bases from J; bases unmatched to any gene: 7. Germline CDR1 MGHRA, CDR2 YSYEKL. The chain's CDR3 is CASRPGQGRTEAFF. CDR3 sequence (DNA): TGCGCCAGCAGACCCGGACAGGGGCGGACTGAAGCTTTCTTT.

V and J are TRBV6-5 and TRBJ1-5; D gene ambiguous. The germline V gene encodes CDR1 MNHEY and CDR2 SVGAGI. V was trimmed by 2 bases and J by 7 bases, leaving 12 bases between them. The CDR3 has 14 amino acids. This CDR3 reads CASSYKRVGQPQHF. The CDR3, as DNA: TGTGCCAGCAGTTACAAGAGGGTTGGCCAGCCCCAGCATTTT.

This chain links TRBV19 with TRBJ2-3; D might be TRBD1 (5 bases). The CDR3 totals 15 residues. Germline CDR1 and CDR2: LNHDA and SQIVND (reference sequence). Trimming left V 4 bases short and J 2 bases short, with 13 bases between. The CDR3 protein is CASSSQGQTTDTQYF. The CDR3 DNA follows: TGTGCCAGTAGTAGTCAGGGTCAGACCACAGATACGCAGTATTTT.

The rearrangement links TRBV5-1 to TRBJ1-6; D unclear. CDR1 SGHRS and CDR2 YFSETQ come from the germline V gene. The CDR3 sequence is 16 residues long. Between the trimmed V and J ends, which lost 2 bases and 10 bases, there was a span of 19 bases. The CDR3, as DNA: TGCGCCAGCAGCTTTGCTCTTTTGGCTGGAGGGTCACCCCTCCACTTT. It translates to CASSFALLAGGSPLHF. Combining the CDR3 with reference TRBV5-1 and TRBJ1-6 gives the whole variable domain KAGVTQTPRYLIKTRGQQVTLSCSPISGHRSVSWYQQTPGQGLQFLFEYFSETQRNKGNFPGRFSGRQFSNSRSEMNVSTLELGDSALYLCASSFALLAGGSPLHFGNGTRLTVT.

The chain couples TRBV28 to TRBJ1-1; D is ambiguous. Between the trimmed V and J ends, which lost 3 bases and 1 base, there was a span of 6 bases. CDR1 and CDR2 from the germline V gene are MDHEN and SYDVKM. The CDR3 has 13 residues. The CDR3 is CASSFSGNTEAFF. The CDR3 bases are TGTGCCAGCAGTTTTTCGGGGAACACTGAAGCTTTCTTT.

This sequence joins TRBV11-2 and TRBJ1-6; tentatively, D is TRBD1 (5 bases). Germline-derived CDR1 and CDR2 are SGHAT and FQNNGV. V lost 2 bases and J lost 3, with 8 bases in between. The CDR3 covers 15 residues. In nucleotides, the CDR3 is TGTGCCAGCAGCTTAAGACAGCACTATAATTCACCCCTCCACTTT. It codes for CASSLRQHYNSPLHF.

This clone occurred a few times. This chain joins TRBV7-2 and TRBJ2-6; D is uncertain. The CDR3 covers 15 residues. Per germline, CDR1 SGHTA and CDR2 FQGNSA. V was cut by 4 bases and J by 3 bases, with 10 bases left in between. CDR3 nucleotide sequence: TGTGCCAGCAGCTCCGCGTTGTTTGGGGCCAACGTCCTGACTTTC. It translates to CASSSALFGANVLTF.

The gene calls are TRBV21-1 and TRBJ2-7; TRBD2 is the table's D call and was not checked against the DNA. TRBV21-1 is recorded as a pseudogene. There are 16 residues in the CDR3. The CDR3 loop is CASSNLRLAGAYEQYF. In nucleotides, the CDR3 is TGTGCCAGCAGCAATTTGCGACTAGCGGGGGCCTACGAGCAGTACTTC.

The chain joins TRBV5-1 to TRBJ1-5, with D maybe TRBD1 (6 bases). This CDR3 spans 11 amino acids. Trimming removed 8 bases from V and 6 bases from J, with 9 bases in between. CDR1 is SGHRS, CDR2 YFSETQ, per germline. The CDR3 DNA reads TGCGCCAGTAAGGGGGGTCAGCCCCAGCATTTT. Its translation is CASKGGQPQHF.

This clone has a single count. V is TRBV5-1 and J is TRBJ1-4; D perhaps matches TRBD1 (5 bases). This CDR3 has 14 amino acids. The germline gives CDR1 SGHRS, CDR2 YFSETQ. Trimming took off 8 bases at V and 3 bases at J, with 14 bases between the two ends. The DNA for the CDR3 is TGCGCCAGTCGCTTGGGGGGTTCTAATGAAAAACTGTTTTTT. Translating gives CASRLGGSNEKLFF.

This clone was found once. The J gene is TRBJ2-7, the V gene TRBV19, with TRBD1 matching over 7 bases. The germline gives CDR1 LNHDA, CDR2 SQIVND (reference sequence). With 6 bases clipped from V and 3 bases from J, the junction kept 8 bases outside the gene matches. CDR3 length: 14 residues. This CDR3 reads CASSRDSTFYEQYF. The CDR3 coding sequence is TGTGCCAGTAGCAGGGACAGTACTTTCTACGAGCAGTACTTC.

The chain is built from TRBV6-1 and TRBJ2-3; D remains ambiguous. Germline lookup yields CDR1 MNHNS and CDR2 SASEGT. The CDR3 covers 17 residues. Trimming pared 2 bases from V and 0 bases from J, leaving 15 bases between. The CDR3 here is CASSESIWQVSTDTQYF. The CDR3 DNA reads as TGTGCCAGCAGTGAAAGTATCTGGCAGGTTAGCACAGATACGCAGTATTTT.

This chain links TRBV18 with TRBJ1-2, with D perhaps TRBD1 (6 bases). Germline loops: CDR1 KGHSH, CDR2 LQKENI. Trimming pared 3 bases from V and 4 bases from J, leaving 12 bases between. CDR3 length: 14 residues. The CDR3 loop reads CASSPPTGSYGYTF. CDR3 sequence (DNA): TGTGCCAGCTCACCGCCGACAGGATCCTATGGCTACACCTTC.

This rearrangement joins TRBV2 to TRBJ2-7; D might be TRBD1 (7 bases). V lost 6 bases and J 0 bases, leaving 12 bases between the germline ends. Germline-derived CDR1 and CDR2 are SNHLY and FYNNEI. The CDR3 runs to 14 residues. In nucleotides, the CDR3 is TGTGCCAGCAGGGGCCAGGGGGGCTCCTACGAGCAGTACTTC. Translated, it gives CASRGQGGSYEQYF.

This sequence joins TRBV7-8 and TRBJ1-5; D call uncertain. Per germline, CDR1 SGHVS and CDR2 FQNEAQ. Trimming left V 5 bases short and J 6 bases short, with 11 bases between. This CDR3 has 13 residues. The CDR3 nucleotides read TGTGCCAGCAGCCGGGTTGTCGGTCAGCCCCAGCATTTT. This translates into CASSRVVGQPQHF.

This clone was detected once. The chain combines TRBV2 with TRBJ1-6; the match to TRBD1 covers 9 bases. Looked up from germline, CDR1 is SNHLY and CDR2 is FYNNEI. The junction had 5 bases not matched to a gene; V was cut back by 6 bases and J by 5 bases. There are 15 residues in the CDR3. CDR3: CASRGTGIHNSPLHF. The DNA for the CDR3 is TGTGCCAGCAGGGGGACAGGGATCCATAATTCACCCCTCCACTTT. Full variable domain (rest looked up from reference TRBV2 and TRBJ1-6): EPEVTQTPSHQVTQMGQEVILRCVPISNHLYFYWYRQILGQKVEFLVSFYNNEISEKSEIFDDQFSVERPDGSNFTLKIRSTKLEDSAMYFCASRGTGIHNSPLHFGNGTRLTVT.

The chain combines TRBV11-2 with TRBJ2-5; 10 bases are a match to TRBD2. The CDR3 covers 16 residues. Unmatched junction bases numbered 7, after V lost 3 bases and J lost 3 bases. Per the germline V gene, CDR1 is SGHAT and CDR2 is FQNNGV. The CDR3 DNA follows: TGTGCCAGCAGCTTCCTAGCGGGGGCGATTAAAGAGACCCAGTACTTC. Protein: CASSFLAGAIKETQYF.

This clone was counted a single time. The chain couples TRBV7-9 to TRBJ2-7; D may be TRBD1 (6 bases). The V and J ends lost 1 base and 7 bases respectively, with 8 bases between them. CDR1 SEHNR and CDR2 FQNEAQ come from the germline V gene (reference sequence). The CDR3 runs 12 residues. The CDR3 is CASSLVTGEQYF. The CDR3 DNA sequence: TGTGCCAGCAGCTTAGTTACAGGGGAGCAGTACTTC.

The chain couples TRBV12-5 to TRBJ2-3, with 11 nucleotides matching TRBD2. CDR1 is LGHNT and CDR2 is FRNRAP in the germline V gene. The CDR3 runs to 15 residues. V dropped 6 bases and J dropped 2; count of bases not matched to a gene: 4. The CDR3 nucleotides read TGTGCTAGTGGCCTACTAGCGGGGGCCACAGATACGCAGTATTTT. Translated: CASGLLAGATDTQYF.

The chain employs TRBV10-3 and TRBJ2-7, with 11 positions matching TRBD2. The CDR3 loop spans 14 amino acids. The V gene's germline CDR1 is ENHRY and CDR2 SYGVKD. The V gene end was trimmed by 4 bases and the J gene end by 4 bases; junction bases not matched to a gene: 3. For the CDR3, the DNA is TGTGCCATCAGTGGGGGACTAGCGGATTACGAGCAGTACTTC. It encodes CAISGGLADYEQYF.

The chain joins TRBV20-1 to TRBJ2-1, with 7 bases matching TRBD2. Per the germline V gene, CDR1 is DFQATT and CDR2 is SNEGSKA (reference sequence). J lost 8 bases, V lost 3 bases, and 7 bases had no gene match. This CDR3 spans 13 amino acids. CDR3 DNA sequence: TGCAGTGCTAGTGGACTAGTTTTAGATGAGCAGTTCTTC. Its translation: CSASGLVLDEQFF.

The chain recombines TRBV18 with TRBJ1-2; TRBD1 matches 9 bases. The CDR3 runs to 18 residues. Germline V gene data show CDR1 as KGHSH and CDR2 as LQKENI. Trimming at V came to 1 base and at J to 0 bases, leaving 9 bases not matched to a gene. This chain's CDR3 is CASSPLPRTGDSNYGYTF. The CDR3 DNA follows: TGTGCCAGCTCACCACTTCCACGGACAGGGGACTCTAACTATGGCTACACCTTC.